Detailed here is one T cell receptor (beta chain). The entry originates in a study of blood T cell repertoires in COVID-19. The repertoire was sequenced with immunoSEQ multiplex PCR; TCRdb's copy has only in-frame clones and lacks some. The sample consists of some 45,000 clones, roughly 93% of them appearing once. This receptor was identified in a man aged 60 to 75 with COVID-19, enrolled during active disease. Sequencing input: peripheral blood.

DNA for the CDR3: TGTGCCAGCTCACCTCTGGGACAGCTGAACACCGGGGAGCTGTTTTTT. Translated, it gives CASSPLGQLNTGELFF. This chain joins TRBV18 and TRBJ2-2, with 7 bases fitting TRBD1. Germline V gene sequence: CDR1 KGHSH, CDR2 LQKENI. V was clipped by 3 bases and J by 1 base; unmatched bases: 5. The CDR3 consists of 16 residues. Based on the CDR3 plus reference TRBV18 and TRBJ2-2, the full variable domain is NAGVMQNPRHLVRRRGQEARLRCSPMKGHSHVYWYRQLPEEGLKFMVYLQKENIIDESGMPKERFSAEFPKEGPSILRIQQVVRGDSAAYFCASSPLGQLNTGELFFGEGSRLTVL.